This TCR beta chain was captured by sequencing in a study of TIL therapy for anti-PD-1-resistant metastatic lung cancer (dated by TCRdb to 2020 to 2022). Regarding the study in general: Tumors were harvested prior to any PD-1/PD-L1 blockade, after which nivolumab was administered to patients, and lymphodepletion, expanded TIL infusion and IL-2 were given to patients who progressed. A median age of roughly 55 years (range about 35-75) and a median tumor PD-L1 proportion score of roughly 5.4% were recorded among enrolled patients. The cohort was composed predominantly of lung adenocarcinoma, with a handful of EGFR-mutant and two ALK-rearranged tumors included, and half of patients were identified as current or former smokers. A median non-synonymous tumor mutation burden of 1.5 mutations per megabase was determined across the cohort by whole-exome sequencing. Clonotypes were tracked across tumor, expanded TIL product and serial blood samples by T cell receptor beta sequencing of tumor and peripheral blood.

A word on this clone: Its antigen specificity is not known. There are no base qualities to consult, and no much larger clone falls within one base.

Summary of the overall study and its limitations: The baseline peripheral repertoire was partially replaced by infused TIL clonotypes, which then decayed over months, and persistence showed no apparent association with response. The study protocol defined all tumor marker inferences as exploratory. Generalizability was limited because the cohort was highly selected, with more treatment-naive, never-smoker and oncogene-addicted patients included than is typical.

Read against the paper, the sample's time point label means: pre-treatment sample, taken before nivolumab and TIL therapy. Adults with stage 4 NSCLC were enrolled in a dual-center phase I trial from October 2017 to early 2020. Samples were obtained from a single-arm, open-label phase I trial in which tumor-infiltrating lymphocyte therapy with nivolumab was evaluated in advanced non-small cell lung cancer. Blood mononuclear cells from EDTA tubes were isolated by Ficoll gradient, snap-frozen as pellets, and DNA was extracted with a Qiagen mini-prep kit. Using bias-controlled multiplex PCR with the immunoSEQ v3 hsTCRB kit, the TCR beta CDR3 regions were amplified from genomic DNA. An Illumina NextSeq 500 was used to sequence the TCR libraries, reaching roughly 2.2 million read pairs at survey level or 5-6 million at deep level. The original methods were these. The immunoSEQ Analyzer software assigned V, D and J genes, filtered out non-productive sequences, and reported clonality. Repertoires were compared by productive Simpson clonality and by the Morisita overlap index of productive TRB rearrangements between infused TIL and blood. The absolute count of a clonotype in blood was estimated by multiplying the lymphocyte count by the CD3+ fraction and by the productive frequency of the clone. The table was pulled from immuneACCESS by TCRdb, which kept in-frame rearrangements only. Such tables lose some clones; where checked, under half of the loss comes from unresolved V genes, and the rest has no known cause. V and J calls and clone size are those listed in that table; D and trimming were worked out from the DNA. The sample contains about 52,000 clones, less than 80% of them found a single time. The top ten constitute 4% to 6% of the sample.

The clonotype comes from a woman aged 25-85 years with non-small cell lung cancer. The sample in question was blood, obtained at baseline.

This receptor has the CDR3 CASSILADLTDTQYF. In nucleotides, the sequence is TGTGCCAGTAGTATACTAGCAGACCTCACAGATACGCAGTATTTT. This chain joins TRBV19 to TRBJ2-3; a tentative D match to TRBD2 spans 5 bases. From the cysteine through the phenylalanine, the CDR3 covers 15 amino acids. CDR3 DNA only is kept here, 45 bases in frame from base 1. V is reduced by 2 bases and J by 2 bases, leaving a spacing of 11 bases between them. The germline V gene (reference sequence) provides CDR1 LNHDA and CDR2 SQIVND.